This T cell receptor beta chain was identified during a study of T cells in Graves' hyperthyroidism and ophthalmopathy. This clonotype has only a few counts. Researchers took RNA transcripts and amplified the TCR beta CDR3 regions from them. An initial round of RT-PCR targeting the TCR CDR3 relied on the HTBI primer set. Each CDR3 protein is one row after TCRdb ran MiXCR on the multiplex PCR reads. The sample holds hundreds of thousands of distinct CDR3 sequences; less than 25% are singletons and the top ten take over 30%. This clonotype was sampled from a young man with Graves' ophthalmopathy. The sample taken for sequencing was blood.

The CDR3 DNA reads TGTGCCAGCAGCCACTTGATGTCTAGCGGGAGCCAGGGGGACACCGGGGAGCTGTTTTTT. Translated, it gives CASSHLMSSGSQGDTGELFF. This chain connects TRBV5-6 to TRBJ2-2, with 10 bases lining up with TRBD2. This CDR3 is 20 amino acids long. Germline loops: CDR1 SGHDT, CDR2 YYEEEE. V shed 4 bases, J shed 3 bases, and the junction held 18 bases outside the gene matches.